A selection of T cell receptor beta chains follows, all from one sample in a study of shared clonotypes between healthy human individuals. TCRdb's table, derived via immunoSEQ multiplex PCR, lists solely in-frame clones and lacks some. The data contain nearly 1,000,000 clones, 76% of them seen just once; the ten biggest clones take up over 1.3%. Sequenced sample: memory CD4+ T cells sorted from blood. The receptors stem from a young man in good health. The CDR3 runs from the conserved cysteine through the conserved F or W. The D gene is left open where the match is weak. Not all rows give a size; the values are once, few, many and, for expanded clones, a class.

>TRBJ2-1|many|TRBV29-1|-
TGCAGCGTTGGCGGGAATGAGCAGTTCTTC
CSVGGNEQFF
>TRBJ1-6|-|TRBV5-1|-
TGCGCCAGCAGCCAAACAATGACATTTTCACCCCTCCACTTT
CASSQTMTFSPLHF
>TRBJ2-7|-|TRBV9|-
TGTGCCAGCAGCGTGGGACCCGACCCTAGGGACGAGCAGTACTTC
CASSVGPDPRDEQYF
>TRBJ2-3|-|TRBV5-4|TRBD2
TGTGCCAGCAGCACGGCGGGAGGACACACAGATACGCAGTATTTT
CASSTAGGHTDTQYF
>TRBJ2-3|-|TRBV4-2|TRBD2
TGTGCCAGCAGCCTCACGGGACTAGCGGGGGGGCAGGGCACAGATACGCAGTATTTT
CASSLTGLAGGQGTDTQYF
>TRBJ2-7|-|TRBV5-4|-
TGTGCCAGCAGCTTGGCCGGGGGACCTACGGGGGAGCAGTACTTC
CASSLAGGPTGEQYF
>TRBJ2-1|-|TRBV25-1|-
TGTGCCAGCAGTGACGGGGGCCCCTACAATGAGCAGTTCTTC
CASSDGGPYNEQFF
>TRBJ2-3|-|TRBV2|TRBD1
TGTGCCAGCAGAGCCCCGGGACAGGATAGCACAGATACGCAGTATTTT
CASRAPGQDSTDTQYF
>TRBJ2-5|-|TRBV6-1|TRBD1
TGTGCCAGCACACTAGACAGGGGGCTACAAGAGACCCAGTACTTC
CASTLDRGLQETQYF
>TRBJ2-3|-|TRBV7-2|-
TGTGCCAGCAGCTTAGAGACGTATCCAGATACGCAGTATTTT
CASSLETYPDTQYF
>TRBJ2-7|-|TRBV5-4|TRBD2
TGTGCCAGCAGCTCCATTAGCGGGGGGGCCCGGGAGCAGTACTTC
CASSSISGGAREQYF
>TRBJ1-5|-|TRBV7-2|-
TGTGCCAGCAGCTTAAGGGGGGGCCCTAATCAGCCCCAGCATTTT
CASSLRGGPNQPQHF
>TRBJ1-4|-|TRBV12-5|TRBD1
TGTGCTAGTGGTTCGCGACAGGGGAAATTCGTAAAGGAAAAACTGTTTTTT
CASGSRQGKFVKEKLFF
>TRBJ2-7|-|TRBV18|-
TGTGCCAGCTCACCCGGCCAGACCTCCTACGAGCAGTACTTC
CASSPGQTSYEQYF
>TRBJ2-7|-|TRBV6-1|TRBD1
TGTGCCAGCAGTGTTGCCGGGACAGTATCCTACGAGCAGTACTTC
CASSVAGTVSYEQYF
>TRBJ2-4|-|TRBV30|TRBD2
TGTGCCTGGAGTCGCCCCGGACTAGCGGGGGGCCGAGCCAAAAACATTCAGTACTTC
CAWSRPGLAGGRAKNIQYF
>TRBJ2-5|-|TRBV5-1|-
TGCGCCAGCAGCCCCGAGGGGGAGACCCAGTACTTC
CASSPEGETQYF
>TRBJ2-2|-|TRBV4-1|-
TGCGCCAGCAGCCAAGCGGGCCTAAACACCGGGGAGCTGTTTTTT
CASSQAGLNTGELFF
>TRBJ2-7|-|TRBV5-4|-
TGTGCCAGCAGACCGACTTCCTCCTCCTACGAGCAGTACTTC
CASRPTSSSYEQYF
>TRBJ2-7|-|TRBV5-6|TRBD1
TGTGCCAGCAGCTTCTTGAGACAGGGGGCCTACGAGCAGTACTTC
CASSFLRQGAYEQYF
>TRBJ1-2|-|TRBV5-8|-
TGTGCCAGCAGCTTATTCAAGGGAGGCTACACCTTC
CASSLFKGGYTF
>TRBJ2-5|-|TRBV5-6|TRBD1
TGTGCCAGCACCACCGGGACAGGGTTGGGGACCCAGTACTTC
CASTTGTGLGTQYF
>TRBJ1-2|-|TRBV6-1|-
TGTGCCATCAGGGAGGGGTCGGGCTATGGCTACACCTTC
CAIREGSGYGYTF
>TRBJ1-1|-|TRBV10-3|-
TGTGCCATCAGTGGATTCCCAGGAGTGAACACTGAAGCTTTCTTT
CAISGFPGVNTEAFF
>TRBJ1-2|-|TRBV7-2|-
TGTGCCAGCAGCTTAGGCTACAGCCTCTATGGCTACACCTTC
CASSLGYSLYGYTF
>TRBJ2-5|many|TRBV4-3|-
TGCGCCAGCAGCCAAGGCCCGGCTGGAGCCCAGTACTTC
CASSQGPAGAQYF
>TRBJ1-5|-|TRBV18|TRBD1
TGTGCCAGCTCACCACGAGTGACAGGGGGCGGCAATCAGCCCCAGCATTTT
CASSPRVTGGGNQPQHF
>TRBJ2-3|once|TRBV7-2|TRBD2
TGTGCCAGCAGCTTAGGCGGGGGAATGGCAGATACGCAGTATTTT
CASSLGGGMADTQYF
>TRBJ2-7|-|TRBV2|-
TGTGCCAGCAGTGTTGCAGGGCCCTCCTACGAGCAGTACTTC
CASSVAGPSYEQYF
>TRBJ1-2|-|TRBV7-3|-
TGTGCCAGCAGGGCAGCGGCCTCTAACTATGGCTACACCTTC
CASRAAASNYGYTF
>TRBJ2-4|-|TRBV9|TRBD1
TGTGCCAGCAGCCCAAGGACAGGCCTAGCCAAAAACATTCAGTACTTC
CASSPRTGLAKNIQYF
>TRBJ2-7|-|TRBV19|-
TGTGCCAGTAGTACCCGGACTTCCTACGAGCAGTACTTC
CASSTRTSYEQYF
>TRBJ1-1|-|TRBV27|TRBD1
TGTGCCAGCAGGCCAGGGACAGGGGCGAACACTGAAGCTTTCTTT
CASRPGTGANTEAFF
>TRBJ2-3|-|TRBV9|-
TGTGCCAGCAGCCCTAGCACAGATACGCAGTATTTT
CASSPSTDTQYF
>TRBJ2-2|-|TRBV6-6|-
TGTGCCAGCAGTTCTGGAGCCGGGGAGCTGTTTTTT
CASSSGAGELFF
>TRBJ1-4|-|TRBV15|-
TGTGCCACCAGCAGAGATGGGGGTCGGGATGAAAAACTGTTTTTT
CATSRDGGRDEKLFF
>TRBJ1-6|-|TRBV5-1|TRBD1
TGCGCCAGCAGCCCGGGACAGCCACCCCTCCACTTT
CASSPGQPPLHF
>TRBJ1-2|few|TRBV28|-
TGTGCCAGCAGCCCCCCCAGGGCGCTCGGCTACACCTTC
CASSPPRALGYTF
>TRBJ1-5|-|TRBV19|-
TGTGCCAGTAGTATAGACCTTGACCCGTCCCAGCATTTT
CASSIDLDPSQHF
>TRBJ1-6|-|TRBV19|-
TGTGCCAGTACATTAGGACAGTCCAATTCACCCCTCCACTTT
CASTLGQSNSPLHF
>TRBJ2-1|-|TRBV27|-
TGTGCCAGCAGTTATGGTGTTGGGGAGTTCTTC
CASSYGVGEFF
>TRBJ1-1|-|TRBV5-1|-
TGCGCCAGCAGCTTGTTGGGGGGCGTACCGACCGGGAACACTGAAGCTTTCTTT
CASSLLGGVPTGNTEAFF
>TRBJ2-7|-|TRBV10-2|-
TGCGCCAGCAGGGCAGGCTACGAGCAGTACTTC
CASRAGYEQYF
>TRBJ2-7|-|TRBV15|TRBD2
TGTGCCACCAGCAGTAGCGGGAGCTCCTACGAGCAGTACTTC
CATSSSGSSYEQYF
>TRBJ1-2|-|TRBV18|-
TGTGCCAGCTCCCTCGGGAGGTCGGCTAGGGGCTACACCTTC
CASSLGRSARGYTF
>TRBJ1-6|-|TRBV5-6|TRBD1
TGTGCCAGCAGCTGGGGGACAGGGGGTAATTCACCCCTCCACTTT
CASSWGTGGNSPLHF
>TRBJ2-2|-|TRBV14|-
TGTGCCAGCAGTCGTAGACTGGACAGCCTCGACACCGGGGAGCTGTTTTTT
CASSRRLDSLDTGELFF
>TRBJ2-7|-|TRBV5-1|-
TGCGCCAGCAGCTTGGATGGGCTTAGCTCCTACGAGCAGTACTTC
CASSLDGLSSYEQYF
>TRBJ1-3|-|TRBV11-2|-
TGTGCCAGCAGCCACGGGGGAGGCTCTGGAAACACCATATATTTT
CASSHGGGSGNTIYF
>TRBJ1-6|once|TRBV12-5|-
TGTGCTAGTGGTTTGGGTAGCGCCTATAATTCACCCCTCCACTTT
CASGLGSAYNSPLHF
>TRBJ1-1|-|TRBV30|TRBD1
TGTGCCTGGAGCCAGACCGGGACAGGTGAAGCTTTCTTT
CAWSQTGTGEAFF
>TRBJ2-5|-|TRBV6-5|-
TGTGCCAGCAGGTTCCACAGGAGACAAGAGACCCAGTACTTC
CASRFHRRQETQYF
>TRBJ2-3|-|TRBV10-3|TRBD1
TGTGCCATCAGTGAGACGGACAGGGGATCTATAGATACGCAGTATTTT
CAISETDRGSIDTQYF
>TRBJ1-5|-|TRBV6-1|-
TGTGCCAGCAGGACGAGGGTAGGCAATCAGCCCCAGCATTTT
CASRTRVGNQPQHF
>TRBJ1-1|-|TRBV2|TRBD1
TGTGCCAGCAGCCCGGGACAGGTAGGGAACACTGAAGCTTTCTTT
CASSPGQVGNTEAFF
>TRBJ2-7|-|TRBV4-1|-
TGCGCCAGCAGCCCGATGCCGGGACACCTCTCGGAGCAGTACTTC
CASSPMPGHLSEQYF